The present entry profiles one TCR beta chain with its context. This record belongs to a study of control samples from healthy donors and cancer patients. The protocol was immunoSEQ multiplex PCR, while the TCRdb copy is restricted to in-frame clones and leaves out a portion. The table has some 120,000 clones, around 90% seen once. Germline V CDR1 and CDR2: SGHAT, FQNNGV. V lost 5 bases to trimming and J lost 0 bases, with 8 bases between them. The length of the CDR3 is 15 residues. The TCR originated in an older woman in good health. Source material: blood. The chain employs TRBV11-2 and TRBJ1-6; the D gene is possibly TRBD1 (5 bases). The CDR3 loop is CASSQGSSYNSPLHF. Written as DNA, the CDR3 is TGTGCCAGCAGCCAGGGAAGCTCCTATAATTCACCCCTCCACTTT.